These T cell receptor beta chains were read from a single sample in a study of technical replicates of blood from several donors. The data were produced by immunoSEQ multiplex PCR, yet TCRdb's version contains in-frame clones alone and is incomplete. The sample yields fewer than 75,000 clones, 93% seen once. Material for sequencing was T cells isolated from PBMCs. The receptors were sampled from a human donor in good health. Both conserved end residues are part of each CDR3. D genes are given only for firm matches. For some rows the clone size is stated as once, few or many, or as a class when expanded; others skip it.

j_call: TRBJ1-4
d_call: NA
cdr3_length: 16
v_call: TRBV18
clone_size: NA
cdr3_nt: TGTGCCAGCTCACCGGTCGCAGGTAGAGCTAATGAAAAACTGTTTTTT
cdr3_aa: CASSPVAGRANEKLFF

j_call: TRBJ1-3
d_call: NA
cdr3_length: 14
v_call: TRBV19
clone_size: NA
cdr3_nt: TGTGCCAGTAAAAGGGAGACGGATAGAAACACCATATATTTT
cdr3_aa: CASKRETDRNTIYF

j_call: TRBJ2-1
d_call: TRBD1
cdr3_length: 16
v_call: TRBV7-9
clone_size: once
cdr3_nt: TGTGCCAGCAGCTTTACAATAGGGGGCCTATACAATGAGCAGTTCTTC
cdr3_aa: CASSFTIGGLYNEQFF

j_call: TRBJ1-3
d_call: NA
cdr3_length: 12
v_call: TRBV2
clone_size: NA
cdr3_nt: TGTGCCAGCAGTGCCGCAGTGGCCACCATATATTTT
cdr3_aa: CASSAAVATIYF

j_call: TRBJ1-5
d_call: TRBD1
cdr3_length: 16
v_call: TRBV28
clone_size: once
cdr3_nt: TGTGCCAGTTACGGGACAGGCCCTCTTAGCAATCAGCCCCAGCATTTT
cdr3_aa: CASYGTGPLSNQPQHF

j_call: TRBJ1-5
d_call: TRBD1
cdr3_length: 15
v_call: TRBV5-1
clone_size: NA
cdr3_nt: TGCGCCAGCAGCTTGGAGGGACAGCTCAATCAGCCCCAGCATTTT
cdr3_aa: CASSLEGQLNQPQHF

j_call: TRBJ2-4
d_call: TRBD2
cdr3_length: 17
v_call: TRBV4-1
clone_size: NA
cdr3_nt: TGCGCCAGCAGGGACGGACTAGCGGGGGTAGCCAAAAACATTCAGTACTTC
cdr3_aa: CASRDGLAGVAKNIQYF

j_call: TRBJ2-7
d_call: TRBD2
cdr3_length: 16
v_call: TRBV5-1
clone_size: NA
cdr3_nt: TGCGCCAGCAGCTTATTAGCGGGGGGGCTTTCGTACGAGCAGTACTTC
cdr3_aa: CASSLLAGGLSYEQYF

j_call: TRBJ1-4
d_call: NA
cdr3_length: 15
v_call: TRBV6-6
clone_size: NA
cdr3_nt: TGTGCCAGCAGTTACAGTGGCTCAACTAATGAAAAACTGTTTTTT
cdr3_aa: CASSYSGSTNEKLFF

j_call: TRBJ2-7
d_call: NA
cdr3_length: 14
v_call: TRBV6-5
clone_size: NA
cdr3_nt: TGTGCCAGCACCTTCAGTCCGGGTCCCTACGAGCAGTACTTC
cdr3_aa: CASTFSPGPYEQYF

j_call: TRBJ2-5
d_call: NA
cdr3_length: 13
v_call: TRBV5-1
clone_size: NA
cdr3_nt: TGCGCCAGCAGCTCCCCCCCTGAAGAGACCCAGTACTTC
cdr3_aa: CASSSPPEETQYF

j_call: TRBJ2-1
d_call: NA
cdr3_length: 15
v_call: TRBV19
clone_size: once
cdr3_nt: TGTGCCAGTAACCTAGCCGGGGGTTCCTACAATGAGCAGTTCTTC
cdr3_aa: CASNLAGGSYNEQFF

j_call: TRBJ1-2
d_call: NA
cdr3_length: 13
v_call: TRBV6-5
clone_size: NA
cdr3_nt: TGTGCCAGCACCAATGACAGGCGTTATGGCTACACCTTC
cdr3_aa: CASTNDRRYGYTF

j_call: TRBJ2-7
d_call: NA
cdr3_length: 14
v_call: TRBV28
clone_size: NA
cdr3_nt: TGTGCCAGCAGTTTAGGCAGGGCGCACTACGAGCAGTACTTC
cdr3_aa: CASSLGRAHYEQYF

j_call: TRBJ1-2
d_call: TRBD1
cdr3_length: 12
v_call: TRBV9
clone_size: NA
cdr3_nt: TGTGCCAGCCGCGGGGACAGGGGGGCCTACACCTTC
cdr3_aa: CASRGDRGAYTF

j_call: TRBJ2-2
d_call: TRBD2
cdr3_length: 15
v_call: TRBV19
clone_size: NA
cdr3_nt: TGTGCCAGTAGTCCACTAGCGGGAGGCGCCGGGGAGCTGTTTTTT
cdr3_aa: CASSPLAGGAGELFF

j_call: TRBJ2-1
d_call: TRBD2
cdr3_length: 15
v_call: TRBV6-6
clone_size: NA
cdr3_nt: TGTGCCAGCAGTTACTCGGGTAGCGGGAAGGCTGAGCAGTTCTTC
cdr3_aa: CASSYSGSGKAEQFF

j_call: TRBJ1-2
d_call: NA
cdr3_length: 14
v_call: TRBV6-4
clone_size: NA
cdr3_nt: TGTGCCAGCAGTGACGGTAGGGAGCCCTACGGCTACACCTTC
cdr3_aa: CASSDGREPYGYTF

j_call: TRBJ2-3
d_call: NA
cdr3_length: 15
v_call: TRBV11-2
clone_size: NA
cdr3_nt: TGTGCCAGCAGCTTAGACGGGAGCAGGTCAGATACGCAGTATTTT
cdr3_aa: CASSLDGSRSDTQYF

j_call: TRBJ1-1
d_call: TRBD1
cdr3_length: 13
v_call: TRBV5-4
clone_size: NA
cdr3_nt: TGTGCCAGCAGTCTCCAGGGGGGCGTTGAAGCTTTCTTT
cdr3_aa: CASSLQGGVEAFF

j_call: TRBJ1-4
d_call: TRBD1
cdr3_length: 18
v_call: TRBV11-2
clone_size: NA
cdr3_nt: TGTGCCAGCAGCCAAATCCTTCGGAGGGACAGGTTGGATGAAAAACTGTTTTTT
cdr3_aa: CASSQILRRDRLDEKLFF

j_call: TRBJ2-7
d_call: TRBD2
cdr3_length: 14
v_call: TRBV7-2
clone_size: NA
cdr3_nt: TGTGCCAGCAGCTTGGCGGGAGGGTCCTTCGAGCAGTACTTC
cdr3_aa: CASSLAGGSFEQYF

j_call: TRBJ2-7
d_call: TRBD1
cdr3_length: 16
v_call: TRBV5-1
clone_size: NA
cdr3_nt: TGCGCCAGCAGCCCATTGAAGTCCGGGACAGGGACCGAGCAGTACTTC
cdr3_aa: CASSPLKSGTGTEQYF

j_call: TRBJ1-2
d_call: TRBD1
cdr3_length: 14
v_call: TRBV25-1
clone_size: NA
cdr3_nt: TGTGCCAGCAGTGAACCGGGACAGGACCATGGCTACACCTTC
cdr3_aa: CASSEPGQDHGYTF

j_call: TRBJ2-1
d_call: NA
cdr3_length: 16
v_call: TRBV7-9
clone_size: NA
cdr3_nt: TGTGCCAGCAGCTCGGAACCAGCGAACATCGGCGATGAGCAGTTCTTC
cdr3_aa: CASSSEPANIGDEQFF

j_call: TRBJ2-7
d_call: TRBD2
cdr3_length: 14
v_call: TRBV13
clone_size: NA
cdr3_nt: TGTGCCAGCAGCTTGACTAGCGCCTCTTCCGAGCAGTACTTC
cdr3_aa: CASSLTSASSEQYF

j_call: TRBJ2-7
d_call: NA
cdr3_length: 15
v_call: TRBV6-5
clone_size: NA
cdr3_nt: TGTGCCAGCAGTTACTCCCGGGGGAGCTCCTACGAGCAGTACTTC
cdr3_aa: CASSYSRGSSYEQYF

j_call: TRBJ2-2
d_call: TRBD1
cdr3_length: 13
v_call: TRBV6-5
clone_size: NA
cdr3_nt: TGTGCCAGCCAGGGGGTATACACCGGGGAGCTGTTTTTT
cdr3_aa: CASQGVYTGELFF

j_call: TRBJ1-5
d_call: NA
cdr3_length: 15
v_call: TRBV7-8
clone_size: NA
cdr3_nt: TGTGCCAGCAGCTTAGTACAGACAGTCGGTCAGCCCCAGCATTTT
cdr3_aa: CASSLVQTVGQPQHF

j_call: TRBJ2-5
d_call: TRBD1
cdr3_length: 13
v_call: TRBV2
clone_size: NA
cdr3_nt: TGTGCCAGCAGCGAGGACAGGGTGGAGACCCAGTACTTC
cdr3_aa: CASSEDRVETQYF

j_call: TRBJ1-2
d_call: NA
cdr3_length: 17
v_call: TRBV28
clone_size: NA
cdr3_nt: TGTGCCAGCACTCTGGGGGAACAGGGATCTTCTAACTATGGCTACACCTTC
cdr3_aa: CASTLGEQGSSNYGYTF

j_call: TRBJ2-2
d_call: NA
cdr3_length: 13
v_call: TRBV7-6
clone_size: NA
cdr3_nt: TGTGCCAGCAGCCACAGGGACACCGGGGAGCTGTTTTTT
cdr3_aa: CASSHRDTGELFF

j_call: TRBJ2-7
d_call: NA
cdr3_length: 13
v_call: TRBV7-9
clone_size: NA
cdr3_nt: TGTGCCAGCAGCCTGAGCGGCTCCTACGAGCAGTACTTC
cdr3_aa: CASSLSGSYEQYF

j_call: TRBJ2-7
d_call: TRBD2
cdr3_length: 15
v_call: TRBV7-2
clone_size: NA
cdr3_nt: TGTGCCAGCAGCCAACTAGCGATCAGCTCCTACGAGCAGTACTTC
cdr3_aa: CASSQLAISSYEQYF

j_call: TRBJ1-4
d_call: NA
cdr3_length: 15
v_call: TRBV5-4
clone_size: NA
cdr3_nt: TGTGCCAGCAGCTTAGACAGTTTTAGTAATGAAAAACTGTTTTTT
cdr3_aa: CASSLDSFSNEKLFF

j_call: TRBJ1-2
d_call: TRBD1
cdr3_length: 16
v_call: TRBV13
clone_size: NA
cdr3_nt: TGTGCCAGCAGCATAAATCCTCGACAGGGGGCATTTGGCTACACCTTC
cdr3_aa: CASSINPRQGAFGYTF

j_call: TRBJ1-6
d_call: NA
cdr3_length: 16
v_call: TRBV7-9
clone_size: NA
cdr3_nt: TGTGCCAGCAGTCGGGAGGGTACAGCTTTTAATTCACCCCTCCACTTT
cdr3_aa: CASSREGTAFNSPLHF

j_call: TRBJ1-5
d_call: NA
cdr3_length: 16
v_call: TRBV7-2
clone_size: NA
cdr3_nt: TGTGCCAGCAGCTTAGAATACAGAGCGGGCAATCAGCCCCAGCATTTT
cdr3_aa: CASSLEYRAGNQPQHF

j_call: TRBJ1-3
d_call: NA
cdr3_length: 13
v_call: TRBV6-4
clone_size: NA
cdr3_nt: TGTGCCAGCAGTGCAGGGGCCGGAAACACCATATATTTT
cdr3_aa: CASSAGAGNTIYF

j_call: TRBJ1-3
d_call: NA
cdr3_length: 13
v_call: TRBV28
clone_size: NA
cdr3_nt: TGTGCCAGCAGTTTCCGAATCGGGGACACCATATATTTT
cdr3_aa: CASSFRIGDTIYF

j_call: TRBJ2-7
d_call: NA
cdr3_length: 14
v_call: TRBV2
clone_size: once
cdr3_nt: TGTGCCAGCAGCCTTTTGGAACGAGGGAACGAGCAGTACTTC
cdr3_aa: CASSLLERGNEQYF

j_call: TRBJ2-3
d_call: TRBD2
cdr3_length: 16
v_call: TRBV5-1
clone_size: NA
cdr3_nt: TGCGCCAGCAGCTTGGTCCTACAGCGGGAAAGAGATACGCAGTATTTT
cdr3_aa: CASSLVLQRERDTQYF

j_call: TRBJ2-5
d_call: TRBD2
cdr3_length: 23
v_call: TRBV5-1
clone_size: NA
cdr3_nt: TGCGCCAGCAGCTCCCTTATAGCGGGAAAAAGCCTACTTACCTTACGCAACGAAGAGACCCAGTACTTC
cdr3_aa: CASSSLIAGKSLLTLRNEETQYF

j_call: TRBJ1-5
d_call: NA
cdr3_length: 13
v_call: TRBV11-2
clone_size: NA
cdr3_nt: TGTGCCAGCAGCTTAGGCGGGGATCAGCCCCAGCATTTT
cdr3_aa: CASSLGGDQPQHF

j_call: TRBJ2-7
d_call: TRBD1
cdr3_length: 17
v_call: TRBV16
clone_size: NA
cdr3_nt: TGTGCCAGCAGCCACCGACCAGGGGGCCGGGGGATATACGAGCAGTACTTC
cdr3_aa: CASSHRPGGRGIYEQYF

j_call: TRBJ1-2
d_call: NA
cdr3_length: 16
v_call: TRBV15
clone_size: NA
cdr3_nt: TGTGCCACCAGCAGAGCGCAGGGAGGTGGAAACTATGGCTACACCTTC
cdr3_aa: CATSRAQGGGNYGYTF

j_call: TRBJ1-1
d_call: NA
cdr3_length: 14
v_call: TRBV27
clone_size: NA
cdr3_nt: TGTGCCAGCAGTTTAACCGGGGACTTTCCTGAAGCTTTCTTT
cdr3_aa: CASSLTGDFPEAFF

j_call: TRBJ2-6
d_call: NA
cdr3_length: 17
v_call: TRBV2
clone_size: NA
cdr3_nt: TGTGCCAGCAGTGGCCGGGACTCAGCCTCTGGGGCCAACGTCCTGACTTTC
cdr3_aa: CASSGRDSASGANVLTF

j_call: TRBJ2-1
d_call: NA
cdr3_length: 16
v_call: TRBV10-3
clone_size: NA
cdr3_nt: TGTGCCATCAGTGGGGGGGGACGGAAGGGGGAAGATGAGCAGTTCTTC
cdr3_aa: CAISGGGRKGEDEQFF

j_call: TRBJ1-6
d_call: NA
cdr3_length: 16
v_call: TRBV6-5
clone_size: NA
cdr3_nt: TGTGCCAGCAGTTCAACAGGGCTCTCCTATAATTCACCCCTCCACTTT
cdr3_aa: CASSSTGLSYNSPLHF

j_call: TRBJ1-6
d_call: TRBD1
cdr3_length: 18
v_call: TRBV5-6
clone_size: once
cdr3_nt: TGTGCCAGCAGCTCGATTAGACAGGGTGGCCTTTATAATTCACCCCTCCACTTT
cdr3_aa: CASSSIRQGGLYNSPLHF

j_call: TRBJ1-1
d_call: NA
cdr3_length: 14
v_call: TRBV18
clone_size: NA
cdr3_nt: TGTGCCAGCTCACCCACCATGTCAGACACTGAAGCTTTCTTT
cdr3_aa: CASSPTMSDTEAFF

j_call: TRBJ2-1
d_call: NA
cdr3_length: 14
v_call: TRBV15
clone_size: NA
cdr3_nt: TGTGCCACCAGGGCTAGCCGATTCTACAATGAGCAGTTCTTC
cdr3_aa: CATRASRFYNEQFF

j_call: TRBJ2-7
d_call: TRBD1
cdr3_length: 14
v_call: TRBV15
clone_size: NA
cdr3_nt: TGTGCCACCAGCAGAGACAGGGGGCAAAGAGAGCAGTACTTC
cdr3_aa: CATSRDRGQREQYF

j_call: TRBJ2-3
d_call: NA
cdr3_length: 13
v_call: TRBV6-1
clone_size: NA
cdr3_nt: TGTGCCAGCAGTGAAAGGCGGTGGGATACGCAGTATTTT
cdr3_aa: CASSERRWDTQYF

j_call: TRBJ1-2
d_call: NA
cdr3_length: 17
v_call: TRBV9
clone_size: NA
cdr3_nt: TGTGCCAGCTCCGATGGGCAGGCCACGTCGCCTAACTATGGCTACACCTTC
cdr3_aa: CASSDGQATSPNYGYTF

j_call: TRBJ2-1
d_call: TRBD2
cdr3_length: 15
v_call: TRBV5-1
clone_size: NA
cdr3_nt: TGCGCCAGCAGCGTCCATGCGGGGGGGAACAATGAGCAGTTCTTC
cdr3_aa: CASSVHAGGNNEQFF

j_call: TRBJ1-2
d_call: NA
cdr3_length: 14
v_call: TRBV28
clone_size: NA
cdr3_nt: TGTGCCAGCAGTTTAGAGACAGAAGCCTATGGCTACACCTTC
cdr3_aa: CASSLETEAYGYTF

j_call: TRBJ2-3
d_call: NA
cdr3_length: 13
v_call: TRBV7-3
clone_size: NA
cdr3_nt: TGTGCCAGCAGCTTTCTGGCGGCAGATACGCAGTATTTT
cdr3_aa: CASSFLAADTQYF